The 15 T cell receptor beta chains reported below all come from one sample, sequenced in a study of T cell repertoires in ileal Crohn's disease. TCRdb's table, derived via immunoSEQ multiplex PCR, lists solely in-frame clones and lacks some. The data hold some 9,000 clones, with around 81% observed a single time. Source material: ileal tissue. The receptor set was obtained from an adult with Crohn's disease.

This chain links TRBV5-4 with TRBJ2-2; TRBD2 aligns across 8 bases. CDR3 size: 16 residues. J was trimmed by 6 bases and V by 4 bases; bases with no gene match: 11. Looked up from germline, CDR1 is SGHNT and CDR2 is YYREEE (reference sequence). This CDR3 is CASSRGLGGKPGELFF. DNA of the CDR3: TGTGCCAGCAGCCGGGGACTAGGCGGAAAACCCGGGGAGCTGTTTTTT.

This chain links TRBV6-5 with TRBJ2-5, with 8 bases fitting TRBD2. V dropped 7 bases and J dropped 2; count of bases not matched to a gene: 6. The germline V gene has CDR1 MNHEY and CDR2 SVGAGI. The CDR3 is 14 amino acids. The CDR3 loop reads CASKQGLAQETQYF. The CDR3 nucleotides read TGTGCCAGCAAGCAAGGACTAGCACAAGAGACCCAGTACTTC.

This sequence joins TRBV6-1 and TRBJ1-2; D is possibly TRBD1 (5 bases). This CDR3 region has 14 residues. V was cut by 6 bases and J by 4 bases, with 15 bases left in between. The germline CDR1 and CDR2 sequences are MNHNS and SASEGT. This CDR3 reads CASRDLDILYGYTF. CDR3 coding DNA: TGTGCCAGCAGAGATTTGGACATACTCTATGGCTACACCTTC.

This chain uses TRBV19 with TRBJ2-4; D perhaps matches TRBD1 (5 bases). Germline V gene lookup returns CDR1 LNHDA and CDR2 SQIVND (reference sequence). There are 17 residues in the CDR3. V shed 2 bases and J shed 3 bases, with 17 bases lying between them. The CDR3 nucleotides are TGTGCCAGTAGTATACAGGGAAGGTTGGGTGGCAAAAACATTCAGTACTTC. Translation gives CASSIQGRLGGKNIQYF.

CDR3 protein: CASSQESPLALNTEAFF. The CDR3 DNA follows: TGCGCCAGCAGCCAAGAATCTCCTTTGGCCCTGAACACTGAAGCTTTCTTT. The chain is built from TRBV4-1 and TRBJ1-1; no firm D call. The V end was cut by 0 bases, the J end by 0 bases, with 14 bases between. CDR1 is MGHRA and CDR2 is YSYEKL in the germline V gene. The CDR3 is 17 amino acids.

The chain couples TRBV10-3 to TRBJ2-3; weak D call: TRBD2 (5 bases). The V gene's germline CDR1 is ENHRY and CDR2 SYGVKD. CDR3 length: 16 amino acids. Trimming removed 0 bases at V and 2 bases at J, with 12 bases between. CDR3 protein: CAISESKTRATDTQYF. CDR3 nucleotide sequence: TGTGCCATCAGTGAGTCGAAAACGAGGGCCACAGATACGCAGTATTTT.

CDR3 region: CASSLLGTPNEKLFF. The CDR3, as DNA: TGTGCCAGCAGCTTGCTCGGGACACCTAATGAAAAACTGTTTTTT. The chain employs TRBV5-5 and TRBJ1-4; D is possibly TRBD1 (6 bases). There are 15 residues in the CDR3. CDR1 and CDR2 from the germline V gene are SGHKS and YYEKEE (reference sequence). V lost 1 base to trimming and J lost 3 bases, with 10 bases between them.

The rearrangement uses TRBV7-8 and TRBJ2-7; 11 bases are shared with TRBD2. This CDR3 has 17 residues. After removal of 1 base from V and 3 bases from J, the junction contained 8 bases not matched to a gene. Germline loops: CDR1 SGHVS, CDR2 FQNEAQ. The CDR3, as DNA: TGTGCCAGCAGCTTAGAGCCCGGGACTAGCGGATTCTACGAGCAGTACTTC. Translation: CASSLEPGTSGFYEQYF.

V gene TRBV5-1 combines with J gene TRBJ2-3, with D perhaps matching TRBD2 (5 bases). The germline V gene has CDR1 SGHRS and CDR2 YFSETQ. The ends were cut back, 7 bases at V and 0 bases at J, with 15 bases in the middle. CDR3 length: 15 amino acids. The DNA for the CDR3 is TGCGCCAGCCGGGGAGAGTCAACTAGCACAGATACGCAGTATTTT. Translated: CASRGESTSTDTQYF.

The rearrangement joins TRBV6-1 to TRBJ2-7; a possible D gene is TRBD1 (6 bases). CDR1 and CDR2 (germline): MNHNS, SASEGT. The CDR3 runs to 12 residues. The germline V and J ends were trimmed by 6 bases and 3 bases, with 9 bases remaining between them. The CDR3 sequence is CASSGQLYEQYF. The CDR3 DNA follows: TGTGCCAGCAGCGGACAGCTCTACGAGCAGTACTTC.

The chain combines TRBV27 with TRBJ1-2, with 8 positions matching TRBD1. The V gene's germline CDR1 is MNHEY and CDR2 SMNVEV (reference sequence). This CDR3 spans 17 amino acids. The junction had 20 bases not matched to a gene; V was cut back by 6 bases and J by 8 bases. The CDR3: CASSSQARGTGFFGYTF. The CDR3, as DNA: TGTGCCAGCAGCAGCCAAGCAAGAGGGACAGGATTCTTCGGCTACACCTTC.

This clone was seen more than once but under ten times. Here the CDR3 reads CATKPQGADGYTF. CDR3 coding DNA: TGTGCCACCAAGCCCCAGGGGGCCGATGGCTACACCTTC. The V and J genes are TRBV10-3 and TRBJ1-2, with TRBD1 matching 8 bases. This CDR3 spans 13 amino acids. CDR1 and CDR2 from the germline V gene are ENHRY and SYGVKD. Trimming removed 10 bases from V and 6 bases from J; junction bases left unmatched: 10.

The rearrangement joins TRBV10-3 to TRBJ2-7, with D hard to call. Germline values: CDR1 ENHRY, CDR2 SYGVKD. The CDR3 length is 13 residues. The germline V and J ends were trimmed by 3 bases and 6 bases, with 12 bases remaining between them. The CDR3 DNA is TGTGCCATCAGTGATGCAGGTATTGGCGAGCAGTACTTC. It codes for CAISDAGIGEQYF.

CDR3 in amino acids: CASSLANNNYGYTF. CDR3 coding DNA: TGTGCCAGCAGCTTAGCCAACAATAACTATGGCTACACCTTC. This chain joins TRBV7-9 and TRBJ1-2; no definite D call. The CDR3 runs to 14 residues. Germline V CDR1 and CDR2: SEHNR, FQNEAQ (reference sequence). Trimming took 0 bases from V and 1 from J, leaving 6 bases between them.

The chain recombines TRBV14 with TRBJ2-4, with a tentative D call TRBD2 (6 bases). V lost 1 base, J lost 0 bases, and 13 bases lay in between. The germline V gene encodes CDR1 SGHDN and CDR2 FVKESK. The CDR3 is 17 amino acids. The CDR3 DNA reads as TGTGCCAGCAGCCAAGGGAGGGGTTTCGCAGCCAAAAACATTCAGTACTTC. As protein: CASSQGRGFAAKNIQYF.